Reported below is one TCR beta chain. This record comes from a study of blood T cell repertoires in COVID-19. The overall study: Spain, Italy and the United States supplied samples that represented acute and convalescent COVID-19. The cDNA or gDNA used as material had been derived from T cells, B-cell-depleted T cells, or PBMCs.

As originally analysed: Researchers report that nucleated cell counts were estimated from reference gene primer amplification. Some clones are missing from TCRdb's copy, which holds only in-frame ones; the method was immunoSEQ multiplex PCR. That table is the source of V, J and clone size, and D and trimming were worked out from the DNA. Here the sample spans 200,000 to 300,000 clones, about 88% being singletons. The TCR sequence derives from a man aged 60 to 75 who had recovered from COVID-19. Sequenced material: peripheral blood.

For the CDR3, the DNA is TGTGCCAGCTCAAAGAACAGGGGAATGAACACTGAAGCTTTCTTT. It is translated as CASSKNRGMNTEAFF. The chain carries TRBV18 and TRBJ1-1; 7 nucleotides match TRBD1. J lost 0 bases, V lost 5 bases, and 6 bases had no gene match. The CDR3 is 15 amino acids. From germline, CDR1 is KGHSH and CDR2 LQKENI. Complete variable domain (other parts from reference TRBV18 and TRBJ1-1): NAGVMQNPRHLVRRRGQEARLRCSPMKGHSHVYWYRQLPEEGLKFMVYLQKENIIDESGMPKERFSAEFPKEGPSILRIQQVVRGDSAAYFCASSKNRGMNTEAFFGQGTRLTVV.